This TCR beta chain was captured in a study of T cells in narcolepsy. Clones were sequenced by immunoSEQ multiplex PCR, and TCRdb holds only the in-frame ones, with some missing. The sample holds about 29,000 clones; 87% are singletons and the top ten take more than 0.75%. The ends were cut back, 1 base at V and 7 bases at J, with 13 bases in the middle. The germline CDR1 and CDR2 sequences are GTSNPN and SVGIG (reference sequence). The CDR3 extends over 13 amino acids. V usage is TRBV30 and J usage is TRBJ1-2, with D perhaps TRBD1 (5 bases). This clonotype originated in a human donor in good health. Sequenced: memory (CD45RA-) CD4+ T cells from blood. The CDR3 spells CAWSGTGPAGYTF. For the CDR3, the DNA is TGTGCCTGGAGTGGGACGGGACCTGCTGGCTACACCTTC. The full variable domain, completed using reference TRBV30 and TRBJ1-2, is SQTIHQWPATLVQPVGSPLSLECTVEGTSNPNLYWYRQAAGRGLQLLFYSVGIGQISSEVPQNLSASRPQDRQFILSSKKLLLSDSGFYLCAWSGTGPAGYTFGSGTRLTVV.